These 24 T cell receptor beta chains share one sample of origin, sequenced in a study of blood T cell repertoires in COVID-19. The protocol was immunoSEQ multiplex PCR, while the TCRdb copy is restricted to in-frame clones and leaves out a portion. Of tens of thousands of clones in the sample, 86% are singletons; the top ten hold 14%. Source material: peripheral blood. Source of these receptors: a man aged 65 to 79 with acute or convalescent COVID-19.

This sequence joins TRBV7-2 and TRBJ1-6; D remains unclear. This CDR3 spans 15 amino acids. V gave up 3 bases and J gave up 3 bases, with 9 bases separating them. The V gene's germline CDR1 is SGHTA and CDR2 FQGNSA. The chain's CDR3 is CASSLGANYNSPLHF. CDR3 bases: TGTGCCAGCAGCTTGGGAGCGAACTATAATTCACCCCTCCACTTT.

The rearrangement links TRBV28 to TRBJ1-2; possible D gene TRBD1, 6 bases. The V gene lost 7 bases and the J gene lost 2 bases, with 11 bases spanning the gap. The CDR3 totals 13 residues. CDR1 is MDHEN, CDR2 SYDVKM, per germline. The CDR3 spells CASNLDSNYGYTF. DNA of the CDR3: TGTGCCAGCAATCTGGACAGCAACTATGGCTACACCTTC.

The V gene is TRBV7-9, the J gene TRBJ1-1; 11 bases are shared with TRBD1. Per germline, CDR1 SEHNR and CDR2 FQNEAQ (reference sequence). This CDR3 is 17 amino acids long. V was clipped by 3 bases and J by 8 bases; unmatched bases: 14. CDR3 residues: CASSLTGTGGSRGEAFF. The CDR3 bases are TGTGCCAGCAGCTTGACCGGGACAGGGGGTTCTCGGGGAGAAGCTTTCTTT.

The CDR3 DNA is TGCGCCAGCAGCCCCCTGGGACAGGCCTATGGCTACACCTTC. The encoded protein is CASSPLGQAYGYTF. The chain is built from TRBV5-1 and TRBJ1-2; 8 bases line up with TRBD1. The germline V gene encodes CDR1 SGHRS and CDR2 YFSETQ. V trimming: 4 bases; J trimming: 4 bases; junction bases outside the gene matches: 6. The CDR3 is 14 residues long.

The J gene is TRBJ1-5, the V gene TRBV28; TRBD1 matches at 10 bases. The trim removed 7 bases at V and 5 bases at J, leaving 14 bases unmatched. The germline V gene has CDR1 MDHEN and CDR2 SYDVKM. The CDR3 spans 17 residues. CDR3 in DNA: TGTGCCAGCACCTTTCTCGGGACAGGGGAAATGGATCAGCCCCAGCATTTT. Its protein product is CASTFLGTGEMDQPQHF.

The rearrangement uses TRBV3-1 (or the pseudogene TRBV3-2) and TRBJ1-1; D is ambiguous. The V gene's germline CDR1 is LGHDT and CDR2 YNNKEL (reference sequence). V was cut by 7 bases and J by 1 base, with 16 bases left in between. The CDR3 spans 15 residues. CDR3 loop: CASISRRVGNTEAFF. In DNA form, the CDR3 reads TGTGCCAGCATAAGTCGACGGGTGGGGAACACTGAAGCTTTCTTT.

This chain links TRBV7-8 with TRBJ2-5; D gene ambiguous. Trimming pared 1 base from V and 2 bases from J, leaving 11 bases between. The CDR3 extends over 15 amino acids. CDR1 and CDR2 (germline): SGHVS, FQNEAQ. CDR3 DNA sequence: TGTGCCAGCAGCTTAGGGGCCCGCCTGCAAGAGACCCAGTACTTC. Translated: CASSLGARLQETQYF.

In regard to this clone: Germline is not matched at one junction end, which may reflect a read error. CDR3 sequence (DNA): TGCGCCAGCAGCCCGAACCCCCAGCGGGGGGGCACCCGGGAGCTGTTTTTT. Its protein is CASSPNPQRGGTRELFF. This chain connects TRBV4-3 to TRBJ2-2; 10 bases agree with TRBD2. Germline CDR1 reads LGHNA; CDR2 reads YSLEER. The CDR3 is 17 amino acids.

The V gene is TRBV3-1 (or the pseudogene TRBV3-2), the J gene TRBJ2-3; no clear D. V was pared by 2 bases and J by 2 bases, with 5 bases between. CDR3 length: 13 residues. CDR1 is LGHDT and CDR2 is YNNKEL in the germline V gene (reference sequence). The CDR3 DNA reads TGTGCCAGCAGCCAATTGGCCACAGATACGCAGTATTTT. This translates into CASSQLATDTQYF.

The CDR3 protein is CASSLGGQGVREQFF. In nucleotides, the CDR3 is TGCGCCAGCAGCCTAGGGGGACAGGGGGTCCGTGAGCAGTTCTTC. This chain connects TRBV4-3 to TRBJ2-1; 11 nucleotides agree with TRBD1. This CDR3 spans 15 amino acids. Unmatched junction bases numbered 8, after V lost 4 bases and J lost 9 bases. Per germline, CDR1 LGHNA and CDR2 YSLEER.

This chain uses TRBV11-2 with TRBJ1-6; TRBD1 might be the D (6 bases). This CDR3 comprises 17 residues. In germline, CDR1 is SGHAT, CDR2 FQNNGV. Trimming pared 5 bases from V and 5 bases from J, leaving 19 bases between. CDR3 nucleotide sequence: TGTGCCAGCAGCCCCCCCGGGTGGGGGACACATAATTCACCCCTCCACTTT. This translates into CASSPPGWGTHNSPLHF.

The rearrangement links TRBV7-6 to TRBJ2-1; D is possibly TRBD2 (5 bases). V lost 5 bases to trimming and J lost 1 base, with 12 bases between them. Germline values: CDR1 SGHVS, CDR2 FNYEAQ. The CDR3 is made up of 15 amino acids. The DNA for the CDR3 is TGTGCCAGCAGCGGCCCAGGCGGGTCCTACAATGAGCAGTTCTTC. Amino acid sequence: CASSGPGGSYNEQFF.

The DNA for the CDR3 is TGTGCCAGCAGTAAACAGAACTATGGCTACACCTTC. Translated, it gives CASSKQNYGYTF. The V and J genes are TRBV2 and TRBJ1-2, with unresolved D. The CDR3 has 12 amino acids. Trimming removed 5 bases at V and 2 bases at J, with 6 bases between. Germline CDR1 reads SNHLY; CDR2 reads FYNNEI. Based on the CDR3 plus reference TRBV2 and TRBJ1-2, the full variable domain is EPEVTQTPSHQVTQMGQEVILRCVPISNHLYFYWYRQILGQKVEFLVSFYNNEISEKSEIFDDQFSVERPDGSNFTLKIRSTKLEDSAMYFCASSKQNYGYTFGSGTRLTVV.

The rearrangement joins TRBV7-2 to TRBJ1-3, with TRBD1 matching 8 bases. The CDR3 extends over 15 amino acids. Germline V CDR1 and CDR2: SGHTA, FQGNSA. Germline trimming cut 10 bases from V and 0 bases from J; bases unmatched to any gene: 8. CDR3 loop: CANPPGQVSGNTIYF. DNA for the CDR3: TGTGCCAACCCGCCGGGACAGGTCTCTGGAAACACCATATATTTT.

This chain links TRBV6-2 or TRBV6-3 with TRBJ2-1; D might be TRBD2 (7 bases). Germline CDR1 and CDR2: MNHEY and SVGEGT. Trimming took 1 base from V and 5 from J, leaving 18 bases between them. This CDR3 is 17 amino acids long. The CDR3 nucleotides read TGTGCCAGCAGTTACTATCGTGGCGGGGGCTTTAACAATGAGCAGTTCTTC. Its translation is CASSYYRGGGFNNEQFF.

Only one count was recorded for this clone. The V call is TRBV5-1, the J call TRBJ2-5; no clear D gene. There are 15 residues in the CDR3. The V gene's germline CDR1 is SGHRS and CDR2 YFSETQ. Trimming removed 1 base at V and 1 base at J, with 11 bases between. The CDR3 sequence: CASSLFLGPQETQYF. CDR3 nucleotide sequence: TGCGCCAGCAGCTTGTTCCTTGGCCCCCAAGAGACCCAGTACTTC.

The rearrangement uses TRBV2 and TRBJ2-5; 7 bases are a match to TRBD1. CDR1 is SNHLY, CDR2 FYNNEI, per germline. V shed 7 bases, J shed 2 bases, and the junction held 4 bases outside the gene matches. The CDR3 runs 13 residues. In DNA form, the CDR3 reads TGTGCCAGCAAATTGGGACAGCAAGAGACCCAGTACTTC. Translated, it gives CASKLGQQETQYF.

This rearrangement joins TRBV5-6 to TRBJ2-7, with 14 bases that match TRBD2. V trimming: 4 bases; J trimming: 3 bases; junction bases outside the gene matches: 6. The V gene's germline CDR1 is SGHDT and CDR2 YYEEEE. CDR3 size: 16 residues. The CDR3 DNA reads TGTGCCAGCAGCCTCAAGACTAGCGGGAGGGACTACGAGCAGTACTTC. Translating gives CASSLKTSGRDYEQYF.

The CDR3 is CASSFRTGGSETQYF. The CDR3 DNA reads as TGTGCCAGCAGCTTCCGGACAGGGGGCTCAGAGACCCAGTACTTC. V usage is TRBV11-3 and J usage is TRBJ2-5; 11 bases fit TRBD1. This CDR3 region has 15 residues. V dropped 3 bases and J dropped 4; count of bases not matched to a gene: 4. Germline assignment: CDR1 SGHNT and CDR2 YENEEA. The full variable domain, with the rest looked up from reference TRBV11-3 and TRBJ2-5, is EAGVVQSPRYKIIEKKQPVAFWCNPISGHNTLYWYLQNLGQGPELLIRYENEEAVDDSQLPKDRFSAERLKGVDSTLKIQPAELGDSAVYLCASSFRTGGSETQYFGPGTRLLVL.

The chain carries TRBV2 and TRBJ2-1, with D possibly matching TRBD1 (6 bases). Looked up from germline, CDR1 is SNHLY and CDR2 is FYNNEI. The V and J ends lost 7 bases and 3 bases respectively, with 16 bases between them. The CDR3 contains 15 residues. The CDR3 sequence: CASILQGVRYNEQFF. The DNA of the CDR3 is TGTGCCAGCATCCTACAGGGTGTGCGCTACAATGAGCAGTTCTTC. Using reference TRBV2 and TRBJ2-1 for the parts outside the CDR3, the full variable domain is EPEVTQTPSHQVTQMGQEVILRCVPISNHLYFYWYRQILGQKVEFLVSFYNNEISEKSEIFDDQFSVERPDGSNFTLKIRSTKLEDSAMYFCASILQGVRYNEQFFGPGTRLTVL.

This clone was seen a single time. The rearrangement joins TRBV18 to TRBJ2-2; TRBD1 is a possible D gene (6 bases). The CDR3 consists of 17 residues. Germline V lookup: CDR1 KGHSH, CDR2 LQKENI. The ends were cut back, 3 bases at V and 0 bases at J, with 14 bases in the middle. The chain's CDR3 is CASSPLDRPANTGELFF. In DNA form, the CDR3 reads TGTGCCAGCTCACCGCTCGACAGGCCCGCGAACACCGGGGAGCTGTTTTTT.

This clone was found a few times. The rearrangement links TRBV29-1 to TRBJ2-7; D may be TRBD1 (6 bases). The CDR3 extends over 12 amino acids. Germline CDR1 and CDR2: SQVTM and ANQGSEA. With 3 bases removed from V and 1 base from J, the gap between germline ends came to 7 bases. The CDR3 DNA reads TGCAGCGTTGAGGGACAATCCTACGAGCAGTACTTC. It translates to CSVEGQSYEQYF.

The V call is TRBV6-2 or TRBV6-3, the J call TRBJ2-1; D is uncertain. The CDR3 runs to 12 residues. Trimming cost V 4 bases and J 4 bases, with 5 bases left between them. Germline V gene lookup returns CDR1 MNHEY and CDR2 SVGEGT. CDR3: CASSSPYNEQFF. As DNA, the CDR3 is TGTGCCAGCAGTTCTCCTTACAATGAGCAGTTCTTC.

The chain is built from TRBV19 and TRBJ1-5; D possibly corresponds to TRBD1 (5 bases). Germline V gene data show CDR1 as LNHDA and CDR2 as SQIVND (reference sequence). The CDR3 consists of 14 residues. V was cut by 2 bases and J by 7 bases, with 12 bases left in between. CDR3 nucleotides: TGTGCCAGTAGTATAACGCAGGGTTGGCAGCCCCAGCATTTT. It yields the protein CASSITQGWQPQHF.